Presented here are 27 T cell receptor beta chains from one specimen sequenced in a study of identical twins. TCRdb redid the calling of the 5' RACE reads with MiXCR, one entry per CDR3 protein. Of a few hundred thousand distinct CDR3 sequences listed, roughly an eighth were seen once; the top ten hold approximately 0.9%. This sample was also put to use in a study of yellow fever vaccine responses in identical twins.

Sample: CD4+ T cells sorted from blood. Receptor source: a woman under 30 in good health.

The rearrangement joins TRBV7-8 to TRBJ2-7; D call uncertain. The CDR3 totals 14 residues. The V gene lost 1 base and the J gene lost 2 bases, with 9 bases spanning the gap. Germline V gene lookup returns CDR1 SGHVS and CDR2 FQNEAQ. The CDR3 coding sequence is TGTGCCAGCAGCTTAGGGAATTCCGCCTACGAGCAGTACTTC. This sequence encodes CASSLGNSAYEQYF.

The chain joins TRBV5-4 to TRBJ2-5; 11 bases are shared with TRBD2. This CDR3 contains 15 residues. The ends lost 1 base at V and 4 bases at J; junction bases unmatched: 3. Germline values: CDR1 SGHNT, CDR2 YYREEE (reference sequence). CDR3 amino acids: CASSLRLAGGETQYF. CDR3 DNA sequence: TGTGCCAGCAGCTTGCGTCTAGCGGGGGGAGAGACCCAGTACTTC.

V and J are TRBV3-1 and TRBJ1-1; the D gene is possibly TRBD1 (5 bases). CDR1 LGHDT and CDR2 YNNKEL come from the germline V gene (reference sequence). Trimming left V 4 bases short and J 1 base short, with 19 bases between. The CDR3 loop spans 17 amino acids. The CDR3 bases are TGTGCCAGCAGCCTAGCCTCTACATCTAGGGGGAACACTGAAGCTTTCTTT. Its protein product is CASSLASTSRGNTEAFF.

This clonotype came up many times. This chain uses TRBV7-2 with TRBJ2-1, with 7 bases fitting TRBD1. This CDR3 contains 12 residues. CDR1 and CDR2 from the germline V gene are SGHTA and FQGNSA. Trimming took 6 bases from V and 15 from J; bases not matched to a gene: 11. Here the CDR3 DNA reads TGTGCCAGCAGATCGCCGGGACAGCTATGGTTCTTC. Its protein product is CASRSPGQLWFF.

This clonotype turned up a few times. The V and J genes are TRBV6-2 or TRBV6-3 and TRBJ2-3; D unclear. This CDR3 contains 14 residues. Germline V gene sequence: CDR1 MNHEY, CDR2 SVGEGT. Trimming removed 3 bases from V and 1 base from J, with 8 bases in between. CDR3 DNA sequence: TGTGCCAGCAGTTATTTCGGCGGCACAGATACGCAGTATTTT. Translated, it gives CASSYFGGTDTQYF.

This clonotype was seen a handful of times. The chain employs TRBV3-1 and TRBJ2-1, with 7 bases identical to TRBD1. The CDR3 is made up of 16 amino acids. Germline loops: CDR1 LGHDT, CDR2 YNNKEL (reference sequence). V lost 0 bases and J lost 7; bases outside the gene matches: 9. The CDR3 reads CASSQDSATGWNEQFF. CDR3 sequence (DNA): TGTGCCAGCAGCCAAGATTCCGCGACAGGGTGGAATGAGCAGTTCTTC.

The sample holds a few counts of this clonotype. The DNA for the CDR3 is TGCAGCGTGAGGGACTTGTACACAGATACGCAGTATTTT. This encodes CSVRDLYTDTQYF. The J gene is TRBJ2-3, the V gene TRBV29-1; TRBD2 might be the D (6 bases). Deletions cut 6 bases from V and 2 bases from J, with 12 bases between. CDR3 size: 13 residues. Germline V CDR1 and CDR2: SQVTM, ANQGSEA.

This clonotype occurred a few times. This chain uses TRBV7-6 with TRBJ2-2; D gene ambiguous. V was clipped by 8 bases and J by 8 bases, with 12 bases between them. Looked up from germline, CDR1 is SGHVS and CDR2 is FNYEAQ. The CDR3 has 12 residues. The CDR3: CASPFSCGELFF. As DNA, the CDR3 is TGTGCCAGCCCGTTCTCTTGTGGGGAGCTGTTTTTT.

V is TRBV4-1 and J is TRBJ2-3; weak D call: TRBD1 (5 bases). The germline gives CDR1 MGHRA, CDR2 YSYEKL. V was clipped by 1 base and J by 3 bases, with 14 bases between them. CDR3 size: 16 residues. The CDR3 nucleotides read TGCGCCAGCAGCCAAGTTCAGGGCCTCGGGACAGATACGCAGTATTTT. This translates into CASSQVQGLGTDTQYF.

This clonotype was detected a few times. The chain has TRBV7-2 and TRBJ2-1, with TRBD2 matching over 10 bases. The V segment lost 4 bases and the J segment 4 bases; nucleotides outside the gene matches: 4. The V gene's germline CDR1 is SGHTA and CDR2 FQGNSA. The CDR3 spans 15 residues. DNA of the CDR3: TGTGCCAGCAGCTCGGGACTAGCGCAATACAATGAGCAGTTCTTC. Translation gives CASSSGLAQYNEQFF.

This clonotype has a handful of counts. The rearrangement links TRBV7-2 to TRBJ1-5; D gene ambiguous. The CDR3 runs 13 residues. V was cut by 4 bases and J by 6 bases, with 10 bases left in between. The germline V gene encodes CDR1 SGHTA and CDR2 FQGNSA. The CDR3: CASSSRAGQPQHF. Here the CDR3 DNA reads TGTGCCAGCAGCTCCCGAGCGGGTCAGCCCCAGCATTTT. Looking up the rest from reference TRBV7-2 and TRBJ1-5 gives the full variable domain: GAGVSQSPSNKVTEKGKDVELRCDPISGHTALYWYRQSLGQGLEFLIYFQGNSAPDKSGLPSDRFSAERTGGSVSTLTIQRTQQEDSAVYLCASSSRAGQPQHFGDGTRLSIL.

The rearrangement uses TRBV15 and TRBJ1-1; D not certain. CDR1 and CDR2 from the germline V gene are LNHNV and YYDKDF (reference sequence). Trimming removed 0 bases from V and 0 bases from J, with 2 bases in between. The CDR3 runs 13 residues. The CDR3 region has the DNA TGTGCCACCAGCAGAGACTTGAACACTGAAGCTTTCTTT. Translating it yields CATSRDLNTEAFF.

This clonotype was seen only a few times. Here the CDR3 DNA reads TGTGCCAGCAGCCTACAACCGGGGGACCCGCGCACAGATACGCAGTATTTT. Protein: CASSLQPGDPRTDTQYF. The chain recombines TRBV7-9 with TRBJ2-3, with D possibly matching TRBD2 (6 bases). The germline gives CDR1 SEHNR, CDR2 FQNEAQ (reference sequence). This CDR3 spans 17 amino acids. Trimming removed 5 bases at V and 1 base at J, with 19 bases between.

The chain uses TRBV6-2 or TRBV6-3 and TRBJ2-1, with D unresolved. Germline CDR1 MNHEY, CDR2 SVGEGT. V was pared by 5 bases and J by 9 bases, with 8 bases between. The CDR3 totals 11 residues. The CDR3 spells CASSNLSEQFF. CDR3 DNA sequence: TGTGCCAGCAGTAATTTAAGTGAGCAGTTCTTC.

This chain links TRBV3-1 with TRBJ2-4; D gene unclear. V was cut by 1 base and J by 1 base, with 5 bases left in between. The CDR3 runs 14 residues. Germline V gene sequence: CDR1 LGHDT, CDR2 YNNKEL (reference sequence). The CDR3 DNA reads as TGTGCCAGCAGCCAAGGTGGGGCCAAAAACATTCAGTACTTC. Protein product: CASSQGGAKNIQYF.

In this sample, this clonotype turned up a few times. This chain connects TRBV24-1 to TRBJ2-3; 12 nucleotides agree with TRBD1. CDR3 length: 16 amino acids. Trimming cost V 3 bases and J 5 bases; bases outside gene matches: 5. CDR1 and CDR2 from the germline V gene are KGHDR and SFDVKD. DNA of the CDR3: TGTGCCACCAGTGATCCCGGGACAGGGGGCGAAGATACGCAGTATTTT. Protein: CATSDPGTGGEDTQYF.

The chain recombines TRBV29-1 with TRBJ2-3; possibly TRBD2 for D (6 bases). The CDR3 totals 14 residues. From germline, CDR1 is SQVTM and CDR2 ANQGSEA. Trimming left V 8 bases short and J 6 bases short, with 21 bases between. The CDR3 sequence is CSTPGVGLGDTQYF. CDR3 bases: TGCAGCACCCCGGGGGTGGGGCTCGGGGATACGCAGTATTTT.

This clonotype was seen only a few times. This chain links TRBV20-1 with TRBJ2-5; tentative D call: TRBD2 (5 bases). CDR1 DFQATT and CDR2 SNEGSKA come from the germline V gene (reference sequence). The CDR3 contains 16 residues. With 2 bases removed from V and 3 bases from J, the gap between germline ends came to 19 bases. In DNA form, the CDR3 reads TGCAGTGCTAGACCCTCTTGGGGATCGGGAAAAGAGACCCAGTACTTC. Translation: CSARPSWGSGKETQYF.

This clonotype was seen at least ten times. The chain links TRBV4-3 to TRBJ2-3; 11 bases are shared with TRBD2. Germline loops: CDR1 LGHNA, CDR2 YSLEER. The CDR3 consists of 15 residues. The junction had 8 bases not matched to a gene; V was cut back by 8 bases and J by 4 bases. The CDR3 DNA sequence: TGCGCCAGCGGACAACTAGCGGGAGTACCAGATACGCAGTATTTT. Encoded protein: CASGQLAGVPDTQYF.

This clonotype has just a few counts. This rearrangement joins TRBV19 to TRBJ2-7; D possibly matches TRBD1 or TRBD2 (5 bases each). With 5 bases removed from V and 2 bases from J, the gap between germline ends came to 16 bases. Germline CDR1 is LNHDA and CDR2 is SQIVND (reference sequence). This CDR3 is built from 15 residues. In DNA, the CDR3 is TGTGCCAGTAGTGCCTACCCCCGGGGCACCTACGAGCAGTACTTC. Protein sequence: CASSAYPRGTYEQYF.

This clonotype was picked up many times. V usage is TRBV7-3 and J usage is TRBJ2-1; tentative D call: TRBD2 (6 bases). The CDR3 is made up of 13 amino acids. V shed 5 bases and J shed 7 bases, with 12 bases lying between them. Germline CDR1 SGHTA, CDR2 FQGTGA. The CDR3 sequence: CASSLTSKNEQFF. Here the CDR3 DNA reads TGTGCCAGCAGCCTCACTAGCAAGAATGAGCAGTTCTTC.

V and J are TRBV12-3 or TRBV12-4 and TRBJ1-1; 9 nucleotides agree with TRBD1. The CDR3 extends over 15 amino acids. V lost 6 bases to trimming and J lost 2 bases; unmatched junction nucleotides: 7. As DNA, the CDR3 is TGTGCCAGCAGGGACAGGGGCTCAGTTAACACTGAAGCTTTCTTT. Encoded protein: CASRDRGSVNTEAFF.

This clonotype was found many times. The CDR3 spells CASSLVAGKNNEQFF. The CDR3, as DNA: TGTGCCAGCAGCTTGGTAGCGGGGAAAAACAATGAGCAGTTCTTC. The J gene is TRBJ2-1, the V gene TRBV5-4; TRBD2 agrees at 8 bases. Germline CDR1 reads SGHNT; CDR2 reads YYREEE (reference sequence). CDR3 length equals 15 residues. The J segment lost 5 bases and the V segment lost 0 bases, leaving 4 bases of the junction unmatched.

In its sample, this clonotype was seen a few times. V gene TRBV6-5 combines with J gene TRBJ2-5; a weak D match, TRBD2 (5 bases). With 0 bases removed from V and 5 bases from J, the gap between germline ends came to 13 bases. There are 15 residues in the CDR3. Germline-derived CDR1 and CDR2 are MNHEY and SVGAGI. The DNA of the CDR3 is TGTGCCAGCAGTTACTCGAAAACACGCGGGGAGACCCAGTACTTC. Residues: CASSYSKTRGETQYF.

At least ten counts were recorded for this clonotype. The V gene is TRBV5-1, the J gene TRBJ1-4; D is undetermined. CDR1 and CDR2 from the germline V gene are SGHRS and YFSETQ. The CDR3 totals 15 residues. The ends were cut back, 0 bases at V and 0 bases at J, with 6 bases in the middle. CDR3 nucleotides: TGCGCCAGCAGCTTGGAGCGCACAACTAATGAAAAACTGTTTTTT. Protein sequence: CASSLERTTNEKLFF.

The rearrangement joins TRBV29-1 to TRBJ1-1; D remains unclear. The ends were cut back, 3 bases at V and 7 bases at J, with 6 bases in the middle. The CDR3 has 10 amino acids. Germline CDR1 and CDR2: SQVTM and ANQGSEA. CDR3 amino acids: CSVDQVEAFF. CDR3 nucleotide sequence: TGCAGCGTTGATCAAGTTGAAGCTTTCTTT.

Only a few counts were recorded for this clonotype. This rearrangement joins TRBV7-2 to TRBJ2-7, with 10 bases lining up with TRBD1. Germline CDR1 is SGHTA and CDR2 is FQGNSA. This CDR3 is built from 14 residues. V shed 6 bases, J shed 6 bases, and the junction held 8 bases outside the gene matches. The CDR3 loop reads CASRLTGGLSEQYF. CDR3 in DNA: TGTGCCAGCAGACTGACAGGGGGCTTGAGCGAGCAGTACTTC.